This T cell receptor (beta chain) was recorded in a study of siplizumab effects on memory and regulatory T cells. Regarding the study as a whole: The apparent diversity of naive T cells exceeded that of memory cells, and naive T cells seemed to make a major contribution to the alloresponse.

The CDR3 runs to 15 residues. The V gene end was trimmed by 7 bases and the J gene end by 2 bases; junction bases not matched to a gene: 9. The germline CDR1 and CDR2 sequences are SQVTM and ANQGSEA. Sequencing of each sample assayed around 10^5 TCR templates. TCRdb keeps only in-frame clones here, not all; method: immunoSEQ multiplex PCR. The profile covers about 100,000 clones, with roughly 94% appearing a single time and under 0.7% taken by the ten largest. As for this clone: Its target is unknown.

This sequence was found in a human donor in good health. The chain has TRBV29-1 and TRBJ2-3; the match to TRBD2 covers 10 bases. The specimen sequenced was Tregs sorted from blood. Here the CDR3 reads CSASGTSADTDTQYF. Here the CDR3 DNA reads TGCAGCGCATCCGGGACTAGCGCTGACACAGATACGCAGTATTTT.